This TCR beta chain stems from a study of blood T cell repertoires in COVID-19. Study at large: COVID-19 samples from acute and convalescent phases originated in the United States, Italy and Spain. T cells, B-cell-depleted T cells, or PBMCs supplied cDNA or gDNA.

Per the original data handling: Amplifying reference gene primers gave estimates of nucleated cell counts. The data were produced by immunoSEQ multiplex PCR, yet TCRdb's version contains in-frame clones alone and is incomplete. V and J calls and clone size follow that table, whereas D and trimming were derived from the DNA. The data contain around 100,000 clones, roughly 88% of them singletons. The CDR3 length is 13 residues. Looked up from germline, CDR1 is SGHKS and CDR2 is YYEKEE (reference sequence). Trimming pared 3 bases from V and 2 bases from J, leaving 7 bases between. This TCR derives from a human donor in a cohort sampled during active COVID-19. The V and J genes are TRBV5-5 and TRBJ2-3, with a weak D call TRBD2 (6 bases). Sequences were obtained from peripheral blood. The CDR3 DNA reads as TGTGCCAGCAGCTGGGGGGTCACAGATACGCAGTATTTT. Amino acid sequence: CASSWGVTDTQYF.